What follows is one T cell receptor beta chain and its context. As yet, its antigen is unknown. The record originates from a study of shared clonotypes between healthy human individuals. Study background: Each donor's CD8 memory used one plate, CD8 naive two, each CD4 subset three.

CDR1 and CDR2 (germline): MDHEN, SYDVKM. This CDR3 has 14 amino acids. V was shortened by 5 bases and J by 2 bases, with 13 bases between the two germline ends. Study results and caveats: Rarefaction exposed incomplete sorted-subset sequencing despite large depth. Non-shared clonotypes had lower generation probabilities than clonotypes shared by all four sorted-subset donors.

Evenly divided among several immunoSEQ plates was the genomic DNA of each subset. Assay: immunoSEQ multiplex PCR; the TCRdb copy retains only in-frame clones and omits some. In the table there are about 2.3 million clones, over 90% of which are singletons. The sequenced sample was naive CD4+ T cells from PBMCs. Documented subset: CD45RA+ positively selected. This sequence joins TRBV28 and TRBJ2-7; D perhaps matches TRBD2 (7 bases). The receptor was isolated from a man younger than 35 in good health. Some clones in this sample may be carry-over from other donors' samples. For the CDR3, the DNA is TGTGCCAGCAGTATCCGGGGGGCCACCTACGAGCAGTACTTC. This encodes CASSIRGATYEQYF. The whole variable domain, filled in from reference TRBV28 and TRBJ2-7, reads DVKVTQSSRYLVKRTGEKVFLECVQDMDHENMFWYRQDPGLGLRLIYFSYDVKMKEKGDIPEGYSVSREKKERFSLILESASTNQTSMYLCASSIRGATYEQYFGPGTRLTVT.